The entry that follows covers one TCR beta chain sequence. Its antigen is not known. The record originates from a study of beta chain features in type 1 diabetes. Study at large: Patient and healthy donor groups were alike in age, gender and cell yields. Findings and caveats of the study: In type 1 diabetes patients, VDJ junctions had fewer insertions; deletions at these junctions were more frequent. Researchers report that Type 1 diabetes patients had moderately but significantly shorter TCRB CDR3s across all four CD4+ subsets.

All of the isolated RNA was reverse transcribed, so expressed TCRB transcripts were sequenced. The protocol was immunoSEQ multiplex PCR, while the TCRdb copy is restricted to in-frame clones and leaves out a portion. The data contain 300,000 to 450,000 clones, 15% to 20% of them singletons. V shed 8 bases and J shed 2 bases, with 16 bases lying between them. Germline lookup yields CDR1 SGHTA and CDR2 FQGNSA. The CDR3 has 14 residues. The sequenced sample was naive CD4+ T cells from blood. This clonotype was obtained from a woman between 18 and 30 years old in good health. The chain recombines TRBV7-2 with TRBJ2-7; D is perhaps TRBD2 (5 bases). CDR3 in amino acids: CASRHPPGAYEQYF. DNA of the CDR3: TGTGCCAGCCGACACCCCCCCGGGGCCTACGAGCAGTACTTC. The entire variable domain, with the rest obtained from reference TRBV7-2 and TRBJ2-7, is as follows: GAGVSQSPSNKVTEKGKDVELRCDPISGHTALYWYRQSLGQGLEFLIYFQGNSAPDKSGLPSDRFSAERTGGSVSTLTIQRTQQEDSAVYLCASRHPPGAYEQYFGPGTRLTVT.